These T cell receptor beta chains were read from a single sample in a study of T cells after yellow fever vaccination. A single record per CDR3 protein comes from TCRdb applying MiXCR to the 5' RACE reads. The repertoire has about 350,000 distinct CDR3 sequences, over 4% of them found once; the top ten carry just under 25%. The material sequenced was PBMCs, taken 5 days after the yellow fever booster vaccination. These receptors were obtained from a man between 18 and 29 years old who received the YFV17D yellow fever vaccine. Both conserved end residues are part of each CDR3. A D gene is named only where the DNA matches it firmly. Rows may omit the clone size; those that give it use once, few, many or a size class.

V gene	J gene	D gene	CDR3 length	clone size	CDR3 DNA	CDR3 protein
TRBV5-1	TRBJ2-3	-	15	-	TGCGCCAGCAGCCTCGGACCGGGATCCACAGATACGCAGTATTTT	CASSLGPGSTDTQYF
TRBV29-1	TRBJ2-3	-	13	few	TGCAGCATGGCGGGCCCCTCCACAGATACGCAGTATTTT	CSMAGPSTDTQYF
TRBV9	TRBJ2-5	-	15	many	TGTGCCAGCAGCCCTCAGGGTGGGGCGCAAGAGACCCAGTACTTC	CASSPQGGAQETQYF
TRBV15	TRBJ2-2	TRBD1	15	many	TGTGCCACCAGACGGGACAGGGCGAACACCGGGGAGCTGTTTTTT	CATRRDRANTGELFF
TRBV12-3/TRBV12-4	TRBJ2-2	-	15	-	TGTGCCAGCAGCCAGGGGGGGCAGAACACCGGGGAGCTGTTTTTT	CASSQGGQNTGELFF
TRBV19	TRBJ2-2	-	14	-	TGTGCCAGTATCCCGGGACACCGCGCCGGGGAGCTGTTTTTT	CASIPGHRAGELFF
TRBV10-3	TRBJ2-1	-	19	-	TGTGCCATCGCGGAGACCGCAAGACTTTTGGCTGGCTCCTACAATGAGCAGTTCTTC	CAIAETARLLAGSYNEQFF
TRBV5-1	TRBJ2-3	-	13	many	TGCGCCAGCAGTGGGGAGGGCACAGATACGCAGTATTTT	CASSGEGTDTQYF
TRBV5-1	TRBJ2-3	TRBD1	16	few	TGCGCCAGCAGCGGGGGACAGGGAGTGACTTGGGATACGCAGTATTTT	CASSGGQGVTWDTQYF
TRBV3-2	TRBJ1-2	-	17	few	TGTGCCAGCAGCCAAAGGGCGGGGCAAAGGGGCGGCTATGGCTACACCTTC	CASSQRAGQRGGYGYTF
TRBV5-1	TRBJ1-1	-	15	-	TGCGCCAGCAGCTTTGCAGACGTGATGAACACTGAAGCTTTCTTT	CASSFADVMNTEAFF
TRBV12-3/TRBV12-4	TRBJ1-4	TRBD1	15	-	TGTGCCAGCAGTACTTGGGCCAGGGGGAATGAAAAACTGTTTTTT	CASSTWARGNEKLFF
TRBV29-1	TRBJ1-1	TRBD1	10	many	TGCAGCGCAGGGGGAACAGAAGCTTTCTTT	CSAGGTEAFF
TRBV20-1	TRBJ1-4	TRBD1	14	-	TGCAGTGCGGCCGGGACAGGGATATCTGAAAAACTGTTTTTT	CSAAGTGISEKLFF
TRBV9	TRBJ2-2	TRBD2	18	many	TGTGCCAGCAGCGTAGATGCTAGCGGGGGGGCCAACACCGGGGAGCTGTTTTTT	CASSVDASGGANTGELFF
TRBV9	TRBJ1-5	-	13	-	TGTGCCAGCAGCGTAGGCCAGACTCAGCCCCAGCATTTT	CASSVGQTQPQHF
TRBV7-9	TRBJ1-4	-	12	few	TGTGCCAGCAGCTCCAGTCTTGAAAAACTGTTTTTT	CASSSSLEKLFF
TRBV19	TRBJ1-2	-	16	few	TGTGCCAGTAGTATAATTTTCCTAACTTCTAACTATGGCTACACCTTC	CASSIIFLTSNYGYTF
TRBV7-2	TRBJ2-1	TRBD1	15	many	TGTGCCAGCAGCTTAGGAGGGACAGGGTACAATGAGCAGTTCTTC	CASSLGGTGYNEQFF
TRBV4-1	TRBJ1-5	TRBD1	17	-	TGCGCCAGCAGCCAACGCACCGGGACAGGGGGAGGTCAGCCCCAGCATTTT	CASSQRTGTGGGQPQHF
TRBV4-2	TRBJ1-4	-	12	many	TGTGCCAGCAGCCGCCCGCAGGGAAAACTGTTTTTT	CASSRPQGKLFF
TRBV25-1	TRBJ2-7	-	10	many	TGTGCCAGCAGTGGGTACGAGCAGTACTTC	CASSGYEQYF
TRBV15	TRBJ2-1	TRBD2	16	few	TGTGCCACCAGCAGAGATAGGGGACTAGCGGGCCATGAGCAGTTCTTC	CATSRDRGLAGHEQFF
TRBV28	TRBJ2-1	-	14	few	TGTGCCAGCAGTTTACTCACCCAGTACAATGAGCAGTTCTTC	CASSLLTQYNEQFF
TRBV19	TRBJ2-7	-	14	few	TGTGCCAGTAGCCCAACACTACAGGGTTACGAGCAGTACTTC	CASSPTLQGYEQYF
TRBV5-1	TRBJ2-1	TRBD2	13	few	TGCGCCAGCAGCTGGAGCGGGGGGGATGAGCAGTTCTTC	CASSWSGGDEQFF
TRBV2	TRBJ1-2	TRBD1	12	-	TGTGCCAGTCCGGGACAGACCTATGGCTACACCTTC	CASPGQTYGYTF
TRBV9	TRBJ2-1	-	12	many	TGTGCCAGCAGTGTGACCGGGTATGAGCAGTTCTTC	CASSVTGYEQFF
TRBV18	TRBJ2-5	-	11	many	TGTGCCAGCTCACCAACCGGGCCCCAGTACTTC	CASSPTGPQYF
TRBV6-1	TRBJ1-6	-	16	many	TGTGCCAGCAGGAGGTGGCGAAGCATTTTGAATTCACCCCTCCACTTT	CASRRWRSILNSPLHF
TRBV2	TRBJ2-6	-	15	many	TGTGCCAGCAGCGCCGGGACGCAGGCAGCCAACGTCCTGACTTTC	CASSAGTQAANVLTF
TRBV5-1	TRBJ1-3	TRBD1	16	-	TGCGCCAGCAGCTTGGAACAGGGGTCCCCTGGAAACACCATATATTTT	CASSLEQGSPGNTIYF
TRBV12-3/TRBV12-4	TRBJ1-2	-	14	-	TGTGCCAGCAGGCGGCGGGGCCTAGAGTATGGCTACACCTTC	CASRRRGLEYGYTF